The 12 T cell receptor beta chains given below trace back to one sample, sequenced in a study of beta chain features in type 1 diabetes (dated by TCRdb to 2017 to 2018). The paper as a whole reports these results and caveats: Type 1 diabetes patients showed a moderate but significant shortening of TCRB CDR3 length in all four CD4+ subsets.

These receptors' targets are unknown. Library creation used the immunoSEQ multiplex PCR assay. The High Capacity cDNA Reverse Transcription Kit was used to reverse transcribe all of the isolated RNA, meaning that expressed TCRB transcripts were what got sequenced. The source is immuneACCESS, and TCRdb retained only in-frame sequences with V and J called. Part of the clones is not carried over; for the studies checked, unresolved V genes explain less than half of this, and the remainder is unexplained. Within this sample are 100,000 to 150,000 clones, with 9% of them counted one time only. Of the sample, 0.6% to 0.9% falls within the top ten clones. The sequenced material came from central memory CD4+ T cells from blood. The receptors derive from a man between 25 and 39 years old with type 1 diabetes.

The chain recombines TRBV6-1 with TRBJ1-4; 9 bases fit TRBD1. The J segment lost 8 bases and the V segment lost 6 bases, leaving 10 bases of the junction unmatched. Germline V gene sequence: CDR1 MNHNS, CDR2 SASEGT. The CDR3 covers 15 residues. Written as DNA, the CDR3 is TGTGCCAGCAGCCCTGCGACAGGGGGTAGGGAAAAACTGTTTTTT. It codes for CASSPATGGREKLFF.

This sequence joins TRBV2 and TRBJ2-5; 13 bases agree with TRBD2. V was pared by 7 bases and J by 11 bases, with 10 bases of the junction left unmatched. The germline V gene encodes CDR1 SNHLY and CDR2 FYNNEI. CDR3 length: 14 residues. CDR3 in DNA: TGTGCCAGCAACGGTAGGACTAGCGGGGGTCATCAGTACTTC. Encoded protein: CASNGRTSGGHQYF. Complete variable domain (other parts from reference TRBV2 and TRBJ2-5): EPEVTQTPSHQVTQMGQEVILRCVPISNHLYFYWYRQILGQKVEFLVSFYNNEISEKSEIFDDQFSVERPDGSNFTLKIRSTKLEDSAMYFCASNGRTSGGHQYFGPGTRLLVL.

The chain employs TRBV2 and TRBJ2-6; TRBD1 is a possible D gene (5 bases). There are 18 residues in the CDR3. The V gene lost 4 bases and the J gene lost 3 bases, with 19 bases spanning the gap. Germline CDR1 and CDR2: SNHLY and FYNNEI. This CDR3 reads CASSVVRGWGVGANVLTF. The CDR3 nucleotides read TGTGCCAGCAGTGTGGTCAGAGGATGGGGCGTTGGGGCCAACGTCCTGACTTTC.

This clone is classed as medium-sized. The chain links TRBV4-3 to TRBJ2-4; D remains ambiguous. Germline CDR1 LGHNA, CDR2 YSLEER. Trimming shortened V by 0 bases and J by 9 bases, and 12 bases separated the two germline ends. The CDR3 is 14 residues long. The CDR3 protein is CASSQEGVAGIQYF. In nucleotides, the CDR3 is TGCGCCAGCAGCCAAGAAGGCGTAGCTGGCATTCAGTACTTC.

V and J are TRBV19 and TRBJ1-2, with D perhaps matching TRBD1 (5 bases). The V gene's germline CDR1 is LNHDA and CDR2 SQIVND (reference sequence). The CDR3 consists of 13 residues. V was cut by 3 bases and J by 4 bases, with 9 bases left in between. The CDR3 coding sequence is TGTGCCAGTAGTATCGATGGGGCCTATGGCTACACCTTC. Translating gives CASSIDGAYGYTF.

This clone was observed a few times. The DNA of the CDR3 is TGTGCCAGCAGCTTGCGGGGTAGCACAGATACGCAGTATTTT. Translated, it gives CASSLRGSTDTQYF. The V call is TRBV5-6, the J call TRBJ2-3, with D perhaps matching TRBD2 (5 bases). Germline lookup yields CDR1 SGHDT and CDR2 YYEEEE. V shed 1 base and J shed 0 bases, with 6 bases lying between them. This CDR3 has 14 residues.

In this sample, this clone turned up a few times. The V and J genes are TRBV7-3 and TRBJ2-1; maybe TRBD1 (5 bases). V was pared by 5 bases and J by 4 bases, with 15 bases between. In germline, CDR1 is SGHTA, CDR2 FQGTGA. This CDR3 region has 15 residues. The CDR3 protein is CASSRDSSAYNEQFF. For the CDR3, the DNA is TGTGCCAGCAGCCGAGACAGTTCCGCGTACAATGAGCAGTTCTTC.

The V gene is TRBV5-6, the J gene TRBJ2-1; D is perhaps TRBD1 (5 bases). Trimming took 4 bases from V and 8 from J, leaving 22 bases between them. This CDR3 contains 16 residues. Per the germline V gene, CDR1 is SGHDT and CDR2 is YYEEEE. DNA for the CDR3: TGTGCCAGCAGCGATTCTAAAAGCCTCCTGGGGCATGAGCAGTTCTTC. It specifies CASSDSKSLLGHEQFF.

This clone was counted a few times. V usage is TRBV9 and J usage is TRBJ2-6, with no clear D. CDR1 and CDR2 (germline): SGDLS, YYNGEE. V lost 4 bases and J lost 4, with 6 bases in between. The CDR3 has 13 amino acids. The CDR3 DNA reads TGTGCCAGCAGCTCCCCGGGGGCCAACGTCCTGACTTTC. The encoded protein is CASSSPGANVLTF.

The rearrangement links TRBV7-9 to TRBJ1-5; 8 nucleotides line up with TRBD1. The CDR3 is 13 amino acids. V was clipped by 4 bases and J by 7 bases; unmatched bases: 3. Germline V CDR1 and CDR2: SEHNR, FQNEAQ (reference sequence). The CDR3 loop is CASSSGGTQPQHF. The CDR3 DNA reads TGTGCCAGCAGCTCAGGGGGCACCCAGCCCCAGCATTTT.

In its sample, this clone was seen a few times. V is TRBV5-1 and J is TRBJ2-1, with 7 bases lining up with TRBD2. CDR1 and CDR2 (germline): SGHRS, YFSETQ. The CDR3 consists of 14 residues. V was pared by 7 bases and J by 5 bases, with 9 bases of the junction left unmatched. The chain's CDR3 is CASCREESDNEQFF. The CDR3, as DNA: TGCGCCAGCTGTCGGGAGGAGTCGGACAATGAGCAGTTCTTC.

This clone has a handful of counts. The conserved phenylalanine or tryptophan normally closing the CDR3 is absent here, so this likely arose from a read error. The DNA is left out, because the CDR3 cannot be placed on it with certainty; the CDR3 is given as TCRdb lists it. The chain carries TRBV19 and TRBJ2-4; the D call in the table, TRBD1, was not verified against the DNA. Both ends counted, the CDR3 spans 12 residues. Looked up from germline, CDR1 is LNHDA and CDR2 is SQIVND (reference sequence). Here the CDR3 reads CASSGTGGRPHL.